The rows below give T cell receptor beta chains drawn from one sample of a study of cytomegalovirus exposure and HLA in healthy donors. Using immunoSEQ multiplex PCR, the repertoire was profiled, and TCRdb retains in-frame clones only, with some absent. This sample has 170,000 or so clones, with around 80% found just once. Sequenced input: PBMCs. The receptors come from a man aged 35 to 55 in good health and CMV-seronegative. The CDR3 runs from the conserved cysteine through the conserved F or W. D genes are given only for firm matches. Rows give clone size only sometimes, using once, few, many, or a class for an expanded clone.

abundance	j_gene	v_gene	d_gene	CDR3nt	CDR3aa
-	TRBJ1-4	TRBV4-3	-	TGCGCCAGCAGCCAAAGAGGGAGGGTGAATGAAAAACTGTTTTTT	CASSQRGRVNEKLFF
-	TRBJ1-1	TRBV9	-	TGTGCCAGCAGCGTACTCAGTGTGAACACTGAAGCTTTCTTT	CASSVLSVNTEAFF
-	TRBJ1-2	TRBV4-3	-	TGCGCCAGCAGCCAAGATCTGGGGGGGGGCTACACCTTC	CASSQDLGGGYTF
-	TRBJ2-6	TRBV5-1	-	TGCGCCAGCAGCCCTACCCCTGGGGCCAACGTCCTGACTTTC	CASSPTPGANVLTF
-	TRBJ2-7	TRBV5-4	-	TGTGCCAGCAGCTTGGATGTGAGCTCCTACGAGCAGTACTTC	CASSLDVSSYEQYF
-	TRBJ2-5	TRBV7-8	-	TGTGCCAGCAGCTTAGAGATCGTACTAGCAGTTCAAGAGACCCAGTACTTC	CASSLEIVLAVQETQYF
-	TRBJ2-3	TRBV19	-	TGTGCCAGTAGCCCCCCCCCAGATTCAGATACGCAGTATTTT	CASSPPPDSDTQYF
-	TRBJ1-5	TRBV4-1	-	TGCGCCAGCAGCCAAGATACGGGACTGATTAATCAGCCCCAGCATTTT	CASSQDTGLINQPQHF
-	TRBJ2-2	TRBV5-4	TRBD2	TGTGCCAGCAGCCCCGCTAGCGGGGGGCAACTGGGGGAGCTGTTTTTT	CASSPASGGQLGELFF
once	TRBJ2-7	TRBV19	TRBD1	TGTGCCAGTAGTATGAGGGGGCTTGCCTACGAGCAGTACTTC	CASSMRGLAYEQYF
-	TRBJ2-6	TRBV19	-	TGTGCCAGTAGTATGCCGGGGTGGGCGAGGGCCAACGTCCTGACTTTC	CASSMPGWARANVLTF
-	TRBJ2-5	TRBV9	TRBD2	TGTGCCAGCAGCGTCACTAGCGGGGGAACCCTGCCGGGGACCCAGTACTTC	CASSVTSGGTLPGTQYF
-	TRBJ1-1	TRBV6-5	TRBD1	TGTGCCAGCAACAAACCAGGGGGCACTGAAGCTTTCTTT	CASNKPGGTEAFF
few	TRBJ1-5	TRBV15	-	TGTGCCACCGGAGCGGGGTCGGGTTTTGTCCCGCATTTT	CATGAGSGFVPHF
-	TRBJ2-7	TRBV5-1	TRBD2	TGCGCCAGCAGCTTGGGAGGACTAGCGGGGGGCGGGGAGCAGTACTTC	CASSLGGLAGGGEQYF
-	TRBJ2-1	TRBV9	TRBD1	TGTGCCAGCAGCGCCTCGGGACAGGGGTACAATGAGCAGTTCTTC	CASSASGQGYNEQFF
-	TRBJ1-2	TRBV6-5	-	TGTGCCAGCAGTCCGACAGGAGCTGACTACACCTTC	CASSPTGADYTF
-	TRBJ2-5	TRBV5-1	TRBD2	TGCGCCAGCACCCTTGGGACTAGCCGAGAGACCCAGTACTTC	CASTLGTSRETQYF
-	TRBJ2-7	TRBV6-5	-	TGTGCCAGCAGTTACGCCAGAACCAACTACGAGCAGTACTTC	CASSYARTNYEQYF
-	TRBJ2-7	TRBV11-2	-	TGTGCCAGCAGCTTGGGACTGAGAGTCTCCTACGAGCAGTACTTC	CASSLGLRVSYEQYF
-	TRBJ2-2	TRBV5-6	TRBD1	TGTGCCAGCAGCTTGGACCCAGGGACAGGGGCCACCGGGGAGCTGTTTTTT	CASSLDPGTGATGELFF
-	TRBJ2-6	TRBV14	-	TGTGCCAGCAGCCTTTGGGGGGACTCTGGGGCCAACGTCCTGACTTTC	CASSLWGDSGANVLTF
-	TRBJ1-2	TRBV7-2	-	TGTGCCAGCAGCTTAGGGCCAGGGGCTGCCTACACCTTC	CASSLGPGAAYTF
-	TRBJ2-1	TRBV25-1	-	TGTGCCAGCAGTGAAAGGTTGCCTAGTGTCGATGAGCAGTTCTTC	CASSERLPSVDEQFF
once	TRBJ2-3	TRBV13	TRBD2	TGTGCCAGCAGCTATTTCTTAGCGGGAGGGTCAGATACGCAGTATTTT	CASSYFLAGGSDTQYF
few	TRBJ1-5	TRBV19	-	TGTGCCAGTAGTATAGGATCTCTCCGAGGAAGCAATCAGCCCCAGCATTTT	CASSIGSLRGSNQPQHF
-	TRBJ2-2	TRBV5-8	-	TGTGCCAGCAGGTATCGTAGAAAGAACACCGGGGAGCTGTTTTTT	CASRYRRKNTGELFF
-	TRBJ2-7	TRBV7-9	TRBD1	TGTGCCAGCAGTTTCCGGGACAGCTCCTACGAGCAGTACTTC	CASSFRDSSYEQYF
-	TRBJ1-2	TRBV7-9	-	TGTGCCAGCACAACTCACTTCTCTAACTATGGCTACATCTTC	CASTTHFSNYGYIF
-	TRBJ2-5	TRBV2	TRBD1	TGTGCCAGCAGTGTGGAGACAGGGGCCGCGGAGCAGTACTTC	CASSVETGAAEQYF
-	TRBJ2-5	TRBV13	TRBD2	TGTGCCAGCAGAGATAGCGGGGGTTTCCAAGAGACCCAGTACTTC	CASRDSGGFQETQYF
-	TRBJ2-2	TRBV9	TRBD2	TGTGCCAGCAGCGGGACTAGCGGGGCGAACACCGGGGAGCTGTTTTTT	CASSGTSGANTGELFF
-	TRBJ1-2	TRBV27	TRBD1	TGTGCCAGCAGTTCCTCACTCCCACGACAGGGCTCTAACTATGGCTACACCTTC	CASSSSLPRQGSNYGYTF
few	TRBJ2-3	TRBV5-1	-	TGCGCCAGCAGCTTGGTCCCCCAGAGCACAGATACGCAGTATTTT	CASSLVPQSTDTQYF
-	TRBJ1-2	TRBV9	-	TGTGCCAGCAGCCCCGACCGAGGCGGCTACACCTTC	CASSPDRGGYTF
-	TRBJ1-1	TRBV20-1	TRBD1	TGCAGTCCGGGACAGGGGACTGAAGCTTTCTTT	CSPGQGTEAFF
-	TRBJ2-7	TRBV18	TRBD2	TGTGCCAGCTCAAGCGGGGGCGACTACGAGCAGTACTTC	CASSSGGDYEQYF
-	TRBJ1-5	TRBV11-2	-	TGTGCCAGCAGCTTTCGGGATGATCAGCCCCAGCATTTT	CASSFRDDQPQHF
few	TRBJ2-6	TRBV21-1	-	TGTGCCAGCAGCACCTGTAGGGACAGGGCCTCTGGGGCCAACGTCCTGACTTTC	CASSTCRDRASGANVLTF
-	TRBJ2-3	TRBV7-9	TRBD2	TGTGCCAGCAGCAAGGAAGCGGGATCTAGCACAGATACGCAGTATTTT	CASSKEAGSSTDTQYF
-	TRBJ1-4	TRBV5-1	TRBD1	TGCGCCAGCAGCTTGATACAGGGGGCTAATGAAAAACTGTTTTTT	CASSLIQGANEKLFF
-	TRBJ1-5	TRBV27	-	TGTGCCAGCAGTTTTCAGGGCTATCGCAATCAGCCCCAGCATTTT	CASSFQGYRNQPQHF
-	TRBJ1-1	TRBV13	-	TGTGCCAGCAGCTTGGGAGAGCAGCCTCTCGAAGCTTTCTTT	CASSLGEQPLEAFF
-	TRBJ1-5	TRBV27	TRBD1	TGTGCCAGCAGTGATCGGGACAGCCCTCCTGGGCAGCCCCAGCATTTT	CASSDRDSPPGQPQHF
-	TRBJ2-3	TRBV29-1	TRBD2	TGCAGCGTCGGAGGCCGCCTAGCGGGGGGCACAGATACGCAGTATTTT	CSVGGRLAGGTDTQYF
-	TRBJ2-5	TRBV5-1	TRBD2	TGCGCCAGCAGCCCAAGACTAGCGGGGGGGGAAGAGACCCAGTACTTC	CASSPRLAGGEETQYF